Below, one T cell receptor (beta chain) is given with its context. Which antigen it targets is not known. Base qualities are not at hand, and no much larger clone is one base apart. This sample is drawn from a study listed by TCRdb under 2016. Trimmed from V: 2 bases; trimmed from J: 5 bases; junction bases lacking a gene match: 8. The CDR3 covers 16 residues, taking in both the cysteine and the phenylalanine. Only the CDR3 region is kept as DNA, spanning 48 bases read in frame from base 1. The germline V gene yields MNHEY for CDR1 and SVGEGT for CDR2. Library preparation was by RT-PCR. Sequencing relied on an Illumina MiSeq. The public reads were run again by TCRdb, first through fastp at Q25 and then through MiXCR, and only productive beta chains were kept. Identical CDR3 proteins give one entry, which carries the most common genes and DNA. This sample is represented by fewer than 800,000 distinct CDR3 sequences; 14% of them were singletons. The top ten clonotypes cover roughly 3.9% of the sample.

The sample comprised memory CD4+ T cells from blood. This chain is built from TRBV6-2 or TRBV6-3 and TRBJ2-2; 7 central nucleotides agree with TRBD2. This TCR came from a female donor in good health, serving as a healthy control. The CDR3 reads as follows: CASSYPRILATGELFF. DNA sequence: TGTGCCAGCAGTTACCCTCGAATACTAGCGACCGGGGAGCTGTTTTTT.